This T cell receptor (beta chain) is drawn from a study of CD8+ T cells in alopecia areata. Treatment given: oral pan-JAK inhibitor, 5-10 mg twice daily. Trimming shortened V by 2 bases and J by 2 bases, and 9 bases separated the two germline ends. Germline V CDR1 and CDR2: GTSNPN, SVGIG (reference sequence). The length of the CDR3 is 13 residues. cDNA serving as the sequencing template came from extracted, reverse transcribed RNA. The method was immunoSEQ multiplex PCR; TCRdb's version includes in-frame clones alone and lacks a portion of them. Counted here are about 42,000 clones, about 71% occurring once; the ten biggest clones make up roughly 20%.

This TCR came from a human donor with alopecia areata. The sample here was CD8+ T cells sorted from blood, taken at week 4, from a patient treated with tofacitinib. The chain couples TRBV30 to TRBJ1-1; D is undetermined. CDR3 DNA sequence: TGTGCCTGGAGTTGGAGTGATAACACTGAAGCTTTCTTT. Protein: CAWSWSDNTEAFF.